The rows below give T cell receptor beta chains drawn from one sample of a study of long-term antiretroviral therapy in people with HIV. TCRdb keeps only in-frame clones here, not all; method: immunoSEQ multiplex PCR. In the table there are roughly 20,000 clones, approximately 90% of which are singletons. This specimen was unsorted PBMCs, taken 1.8 years before starting antiretroviral therapy. Every receptor here comes from a woman younger than 45 with HIV. The CDR3 runs from the conserved cysteine through the conserved F or W. D genes are given only for firm matches. Clone size, where shown, is once, few, many, or a class for clones that have expanded.

>NA|TRBJ1-1|NA|13|TRBV18
CASSPQGNTEAFF
TGTGCCAGCTCACCGCAGGGGAACACTGAAGCTTTCTTT
>NA|TRBJ1-1|NA|13|TRBV18
CASSPQGNTEAFF
TGTGCCAGCTCACCACAGGGGAACACTGAAGCTTTCTTT
>NA|TRBJ1-6|NA|13|TRBV11-2
CASSLDPVGPLHF
TGTGCCAGCAGCTTAGATCCGGTTGGACCCCTCCACTTT
>TRBD2|TRBJ2-5|NA|14|TRBV5-8
CASSWGGDQGTQYF
TGTGCCAGCAGCTGGGGAGGGGATCAGGGCACCCAGTACTTC
>NA|TRBJ1-1|NA|14|TRBV9
CASSVDKLNTEAFF
TGTGCCAGCAGCGTAGATAAGCTGAACACTGAAGCTTTCTTT
>NA|TRBJ2-6|once|14|TRBV18
CASSPGSGANVLTF
TGTGCCAGCTCACCCGGGTCCGGGGCCAACGTCCTGACTTTC
>NA|TRBJ1-5|once|14|TRBV27
CASSLGQPNQPQHF
TGTGCCAGCAGTTTAGGACAGCCGAATCAGCCCCAGCATTTT
>TRBD1|TRBJ2-7|few|14|TRBV2
CASRAETGIYEQYF
TGTGCCAGCAGGGCAGAGACAGGGATCTACGAGCAGTACTTC
>NA|TRBJ1-1|NA|12|TRBV25-1
CASSERYTEAFF
TGTGCCAGCAGTGAACGATACACTGAAGCTTTCTTT
>NA|TRBJ2-5|NA|11|TRBV7-2
CASSLSETQYF
TGTGCCAGCAGCCTCAGCGAGACCCAGTACTTC
>NA|TRBJ1-2|NA|11|TRBV7-9
CASSFTYGYTF
TGTGCCAGCAGCTTCACCTATGGCTACACCTTC
>NA|TRBJ2-1|NA|15|TRBV9
CASSVDLRGDNEQFF
TGTGCCAGCAGCGTAGACCTGCGGGGCGACAATGAGCAGTTCTTC
>NA|TRBJ2-3|NA|16|TRBV14
CASSQDFEGNTDTQYF
TGTGCCAGCAGCCAAGACTTCGAGGGGAATACAGATACGCAGTATTTT
>NA|TRBJ1-1|once|14|TRBV9
CASSVVSDNTEAFF
TGTGCCAGCAGCGTAGTTTCGGATAACACTGAAGCTTTCTTT
>NA|TRBJ2-5|NA|16|TRBV5-5
CASSFSSQGGQETQYF
TGTGCCAGCAGCTTCTCGAGCCAGGGGGGGCAAGAGACCCAGTACTTC
>TRBD2|TRBJ2-7|once|14|TRBV7-2
CASSLQAGVYEQYF
TGTGCCAGCAGCTTGCAAGCGGGGGTGTACGAGCAGTACTTC
>TRBD2|TRBJ2-1|NA|14|TRBV6-5
CATSLAGGPNEQFF
TGTGCCACCTCCCTAGCGGGGGGGCCCAATGAGCAGTTCTTC